The entry below gives a single T cell receptor (beta chain) sequence along with its context. Time point meaning: patch test 1, 2 weeks after DPC sensitization. Treatment here: therapeutic diphenylcyclopropenone sensitization with weekly scalp DPC. This CDR3 spans 15 amino acids. The J segment lost 10 bases and the V segment lost 3 bases, leaving 9 bases of the junction unmatched. Germline CDR1 and CDR2: SEHNR and FQNEAQ (reference sequence). This sample is part of a study of human T cells and chemical hapten exposure. TCRdb redid the calling of the RACE reads with MiXCR, one entry per CDR3 protein. The sample shows approximately 80,000 distinct CDR3 sequences, roughly 7.1% of them seen only once.

This clonotype was sampled from a woman in her thirties with alopecia areata. Some clones in this sample may be carry-over from other donors' samples. The specimen comprised whole blood, sampled in connection with sensitization to the hapten diphenylcyclopropenone (DPC). The V call is TRBV7-9, the J call TRBJ1-6, with 7 bases lining up with TRBD1. The CDR3 protein is CASSLDDRVWSPLHF. CDR3 nucleotides: TGTGCCAGCAGCTTGGATGACAGGGTATGGTCACCCCTCCACTTT.